The 22 T cell receptor beta chains listed next were all sequenced from one sample in a study of blood T cells in healthy people across ages. Primers used in a second PCR of roughly 6 to 11 cycles were a sample-barcoded 5' primer and a J-beta primer mix. TCRdb analysed the 5' RACE reads with MiXCR anew, one entry per CDR3 protein. The sample shows about 1.6 million distinct CDR3 sequences, 30% to 40% of them seen only once. Sequencing was carried out using blood. The source of these receptors is a woman in her twenties or thirties in good health.

The J gene is TRBJ1-2, the V gene TRBV11-2, with TRBD1 matching 7 bases. CDR1 is SGHAT and CDR2 is FQNNGV in the germline V gene. This CDR3 has 16 residues. The junction had 9 bases not matched to a gene; V was cut back by 4 bases and J by 1 base. In DNA form, the CDR3 reads TGTGCCAGCAGCTCCCTCCGGGACAGCTTTAACTATGGCTACACCTTC. Amino acids: CASSSLRDSFNYGYTF.

V is TRBV7-8 and J is TRBJ1-2; 7 bases agree with TRBD1. CDR1 is SGHVS and CDR2 is FQNEAQ in the germline V gene. Unmatched junction bases numbered 4, after V lost 2 bases and J lost 10 bases. CDR3 length equals 12 residues. CDR3 protein: CASSLIGQDYTF. The CDR3 DNA reads as TGTGCCAGCAGCTTAATTGGACAGGACTACACCTTC.

The chain joins TRBV10-3 to TRBJ2-2, with 13 positions matching TRBD2. Trimming took 10 bases from V and 0 from J; bases not matched to a gene: 11. The CDR3 covers 18 residues. Looked up from germline, CDR1 is ENHRY and CDR2 is SYGVKD. The CDR3 region is CATDTGLAGVANTGELFF. The DNA of the CDR3 is TGTGCCACGGATACTGGACTAGCGGGAGTGGCGAACACCGGGGAGCTGTTTTTT.

The chain carries TRBV2 and TRBJ2-1; D not certain. This CDR3 has 16 residues. V dropped 1 base and J dropped 2 bases, with 12 bases sitting between them. Looked up from germline, CDR1 is SNHLY and CDR2 is FYNNEI. The DNA for the CDR3 is TGTGCCAGCAGTGAAGGTAGCAACGTCCCCTACAATGAGCAGTTCTTC. Protein: CASSEGSNVPYNEQFF.

With regard to this clonotype: This sequence may be a read error, since a much larger clone differs from it by one base. This chain joins TRBV28 and TRBJ1-2, with D unclear. Trimming left V 10 bases short and J 4 bases short, with 10 bases between. Germline V gene data show CDR1 as MDHEN and CDR2 as SYDVKM. The CDR3 extends over 11 amino acids. The CDR3 nucleotides read TGTGCCACCACCCGAGGCTATGGCTACACCTTC. This codes for CATTRGYGYTF.

The chain joins TRBV18 to TRBJ2-4; 9 bases map to TRBD2. The J call may be wrong; the DNA end is better matched by TRBJ2-7. Germline loops: CDR1 KGHSH, CDR2 LQKENI. The CDR3 contains 15 residues. CDR3 nucleotide sequence: TGTGCCAGCGCTCTAGCGGGATCGTCCCTCTACGAGCAGTACTTC. This codes for CASALAGSSLYEQYF.

The rearrangement uses TRBV21-1 and TRBJ1-5; TRBD1, the D gene given by the table, was not confirmed from the DNA. TRBV21-1 is reported as a pseudogene. The CDR3 totals 18 residues. The CDR3: CASSGDRAPGTSNQPQHF. The CDR3, as DNA: TGTGCCAGCAGTGGGGACAGGGCCCCAGGGACTAGCAATCAGCCCCAGCATTTT.

The chain couples TRBV20-1 to TRBJ2-1; D not certain. The germline gives CDR1 DFQATT, CDR2 SNEGSKA (reference sequence). The CDR3 runs 12 residues. Trimming removed 5 bases at V and 8 bases at J, with 13 bases between. CDR3 DNA: TGCAGTGCTGGAGTAGTTAGCCATGAGCAGTTCTTC. It encodes CSAGVVSHEQFF.

The gene calls are TRBV20-1 and TRBJ2-7, with 7 bases matching TRBD1. Germline V gene lookup returns CDR1 DFQATT and CDR2 SNEGSKA (reference sequence). The CDR3 has 15 amino acids. Trimming removed 4 bases from V and 2 bases from J; junction bases left unmatched: 11. In nucleotides, the CDR3 is TGCAGTGCTAACTCCCCACAGGGGAGTCCCTACGAGCAGTACTTC. It encodes CSANSPQGSPYEQYF.

This clonotype was seen a handful of times. The chain joins TRBV9 to TRBJ1-2; D unresolved. Germline CDR1 and CDR2: SGDLS and YYNGEE. The CDR3 contains 16 residues. Trimming took 0 bases from V and 4 from J, leaving 16 bases between them. The CDR3 loop is CASSVGGGPGAYGYTF. Here the CDR3 DNA reads TGTGCCAGCAGCGTAGGGGGAGGGCCAGGCGCCTATGGCTACACCTTC.

The genes are TRBV4-1 and TRBJ1-2; 7 positions agree with TRBD1. The CDR3 extends over 16 amino acids. J was trimmed by 8 bases and V by 1 base; bases with no gene match: 13. The germline gives CDR1 MGHRA, CDR2 YSYEKL. As DNA, the CDR3 is TGCGCCAGCAGCCAAGTGGCTAGTGCAGGGGGAAAGGGCTACACCTTC. Amino acids: CASSQVASAGGKGYTF.

The V and J genes are TRBV4-1 and TRBJ2-1; a possible D gene is TRBD2 (5 bases). CDR3 length: 14 residues. Germline V gene data show CDR1 as MGHRA and CDR2 as YSYEKL. V lost 2 bases and J lost 6, with 11 bases in between. The CDR3 is CASSQILVSNEQFF. In DNA, the CDR3 is TGCGCCAGCAGCCAAATACTAGTGAGCAATGAGCAGTTCTTC.

The table lists this clonotype with many counts. The chain employs TRBV20-1 and TRBJ2-7, with TRBD1 as a possible D gene (6 bases). This CDR3 is 15 amino acids long. Trimming took 4 bases from V and 0 from J, leaving 16 bases between them. The germline V gene has CDR1 DFQATT and CDR2 SNEGSKA (reference sequence). CDR3 nucleotide sequence: TGCAGTGCTACCCCGGACAGCCTGAACTCCTACGAGCAGTACTTC. Translation gives CSATPDSLNSYEQYF.

This clonotype was detected a few times. The chain combines TRBV28 with TRBJ2-7; 11 nucleotides match TRBD2. V lost 5 bases, J lost 1 base, and 7 bases stayed unmatched. This CDR3 has 16 residues. CDR1 is MDHEN, CDR2 SYDVKM, per germline. The CDR3 region is CASSTSGRAESYEQYF. The CDR3 DNA follows: TGTGCCAGCAGTACTAGCGGGAGAGCGGAATCCTACGAGCAGTACTTC.

On this clonotype: An end of the junction differs from the germline gene, which may be a read error. The gene calls are TRBV4-1 and TRBJ2-5, with 10 bases lining up with TRBD2. CDR1 and CDR2 from the germline V gene are MGHRA and YSYEKL. This CDR3 has 17 residues. The CDR3 DNA reads TGCACCAGCAGCCAAGTCCTAGCGGGGGTCTTAAAAGAGACCCAGTACTTC. The encoded protein is CTSSQVLAGVLKETQYF.

Comment on this clonotype: A read error may be the cause here, since a much bigger clone is one base away. DNA for the CDR3: TGTGCCAGCGGAGACTACAATGAGCAGTTCTTC. Its protein is CASGDYNEQFF. The chain employs TRBV27 and TRBJ2-1; D remains unclear. The CDR3 consists of 11 residues. Germline V gene sequence: CDR1 MNHEY, CDR2 SMNVEV (reference sequence). Trimming cost V 8 bases and J 3 bases, with 5 bases left between them.

This clonotype came up a few times. The rearrangement joins TRBV4-1 to TRBJ2-7; 7 nucleotides line up with TRBD1. The CDR3 extends over 16 amino acids. Germline V CDR1 and CDR2: MGHRA, YSYEKL. J was trimmed by 3 bases and V by 4 bases; bases with no gene match: 12. In DNA, the CDR3 is TGCGCCAGCAGCCCCGTCCCAACAGGGGCGCTCTACGAGCAGTACTTC. Translated, it gives CASSPVPTGALYEQYF.

V gene TRBV7-3 combines with J gene TRBJ2-7; D unclear. The germline CDR1 and CDR2 sequences are SGHTA and FQGTGA. V dropped 5 bases and J dropped 11 bases, with 19 bases sitting between them. The CDR3 loop spans 13 amino acids. The DNA of the CDR3 is TGTGCCAGCAGCGCCGCGGAAGGGCGAACCAAGTACTTC. Translating it yields CASSAAEGRTKYF.

This clonotype showed up many times. V gene TRBV28 combines with J gene TRBJ2-5; the match to TRBD2 covers 7 bases. This CDR3 contains 13 residues. Trimming removed 8 bases from V and 5 bases from J; junction bases left unmatched: 8. Germline V CDR1 and CDR2: MDHEN, SYDVKM. CDR3 sequence: CASSRLAVETQYF. In DNA form, the CDR3 reads TGTGCCAGCTCTCGACTAGCTGTGGAGACCCAGTACTTC.

In its sample, this clonotype was seen a few times. The V and J genes are TRBV5-5 and TRBJ1-2; no definite D call. V dropped 6 bases and J dropped 2 bases, with 20 bases sitting between them. There are 16 residues in the CDR3. Germline CDR1 reads SGHKS; CDR2 reads YYEKEE (reference sequence). DNA of the CDR3: TGTGCCAGCACCATCTTAGGGAGAGACACCAACTATGGCTACACCTTC. This sequence encodes CASTILGRDTNYGYTF.

This clonotype was recorded a few times. One end of the junction varies from germline; a read error may be responsible. This chain connects TRBV6-6 to TRBJ1-5; TRBD1 agrees at 7 bases. The CDR3 is made up of 14 amino acids. Germline V gene lookup returns CDR1 MNHNY and CDR2 SVGAGI (reference sequence). CDR3 sequence: CASSLGDRDQPQHF. The CDR3 nucleotides are TGTGCCAGTAGTTTGGGAGACAGGGATCAGCCCCAGCATTTT.

This clonotype was counted a few times. The chain carries TRBV4-1 and TRBJ1-4; D call uncertain. The germline gives CDR1 MGHRA, CDR2 YSYEKL. Trimming removed 0 bases at V and 8 bases at J, with 16 bases between. The CDR3 has 16 residues. CDR3 nucleotides: TGCGCCAGCAGCCAAGATGGTGAGGGCGAGGAAGAAAAACTGTTTTTT. The encoded protein is CASSQDGEGEEEKLFF.